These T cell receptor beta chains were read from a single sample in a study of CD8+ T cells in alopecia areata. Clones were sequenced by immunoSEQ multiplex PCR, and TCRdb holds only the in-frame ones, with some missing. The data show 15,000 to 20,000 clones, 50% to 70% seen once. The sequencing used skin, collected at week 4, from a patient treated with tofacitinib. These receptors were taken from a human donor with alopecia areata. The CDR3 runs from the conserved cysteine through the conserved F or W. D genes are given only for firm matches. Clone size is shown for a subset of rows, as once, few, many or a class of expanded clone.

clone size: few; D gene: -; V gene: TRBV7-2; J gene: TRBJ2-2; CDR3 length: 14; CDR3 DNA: TGTGCCAGCAGCTTAGGGCAAAGGACCGGGGAGCTGTTTTTT; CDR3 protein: CASSLGQRTGELFF
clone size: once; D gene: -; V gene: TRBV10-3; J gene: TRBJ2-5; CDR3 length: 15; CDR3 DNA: TGTGCCATCAGGACGCCGGGACACCCGCAAGAGACCCAGTACTTC; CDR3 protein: CAIRTPGHPQETQYF
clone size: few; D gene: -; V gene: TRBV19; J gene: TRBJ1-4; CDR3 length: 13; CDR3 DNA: TGTGCCACAAAGGGGGAGTTTAATGAAAAACTGTTTTTT; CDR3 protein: CATKGEFNEKLFF
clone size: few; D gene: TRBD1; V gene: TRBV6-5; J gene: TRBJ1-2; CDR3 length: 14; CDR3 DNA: TGTGCCAGCAGACTAGGACAGGGAGGTGCTGGCTACACCTTC; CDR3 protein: CASRLGQGGAGYTF
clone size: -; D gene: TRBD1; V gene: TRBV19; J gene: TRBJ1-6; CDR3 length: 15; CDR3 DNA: TGTGCCAGTACCGTCCCCCGGGACAGCTATTCACCCCTCCACTTT; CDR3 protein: CASTVPRDSYSPLHF
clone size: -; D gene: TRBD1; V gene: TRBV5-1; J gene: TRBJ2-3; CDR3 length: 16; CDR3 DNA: TGCGCCAGCAGCTTGTTTCCGGGACAGGGAGAAGATACGCAGTATTTT; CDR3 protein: CASSLFPGQGEDTQYF
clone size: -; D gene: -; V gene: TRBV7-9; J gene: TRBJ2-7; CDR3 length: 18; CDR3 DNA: TGTGCCAGCAGCTTATTGCCCTCCCTGGGAGCGGTCTCCTACGAGCAGTACTTC; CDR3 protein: CASSLLPSLGAVSYEQYF
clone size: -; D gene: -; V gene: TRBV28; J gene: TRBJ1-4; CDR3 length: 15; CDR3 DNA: TGTGCCAGCAGTGGACCCTGGGAAACTAATGAAAAACTGTTTTTT; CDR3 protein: CASSGPWETNEKLFF
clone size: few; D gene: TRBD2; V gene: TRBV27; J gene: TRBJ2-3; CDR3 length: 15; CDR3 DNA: TGTGCCAGCAGTCCCCCTAGCGGGGGGACAGATACGCAGTATTTT; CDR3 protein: CASSPPSGGTDTQYF
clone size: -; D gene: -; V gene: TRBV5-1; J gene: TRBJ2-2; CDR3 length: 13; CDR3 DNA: TGCGCCAGCAGCTTGGTCGATATCGGGGAGCTGTTTTTT; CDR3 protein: CASSLVDIGELFF
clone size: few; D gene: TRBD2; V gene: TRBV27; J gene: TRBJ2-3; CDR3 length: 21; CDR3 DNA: TGTGCCAGCAGTCGATTAAGAGAGACAGGTTGGCTAGCGGGGGGTACAGATACGCAGTATTTT; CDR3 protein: CASSRLRETGWLAGGTDTQYF
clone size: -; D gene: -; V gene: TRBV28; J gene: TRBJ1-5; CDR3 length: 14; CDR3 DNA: TGTGCCAGCAGCCGAGGGGGTTCATCCCAGCCCCAGCATTTT; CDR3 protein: CASSRGGSSQPQHF
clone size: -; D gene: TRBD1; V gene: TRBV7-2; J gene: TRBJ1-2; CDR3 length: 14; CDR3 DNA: TGTGCCAGCAGAGAGACAGGGGGCGCGCTTGGCTACACCTTC; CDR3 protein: CASRETGGALGYTF
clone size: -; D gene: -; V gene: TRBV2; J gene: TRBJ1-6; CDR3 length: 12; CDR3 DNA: TGTGCCAGCAGTGAGGGGAAATCACCCCTCCACTTT; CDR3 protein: CASSEGKSPLHF
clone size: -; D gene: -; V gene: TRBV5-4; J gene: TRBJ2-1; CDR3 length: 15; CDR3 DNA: TGTGCCAGCAGCTTGGATGATAGTCGGCACAATGAGCAGTTCTTC; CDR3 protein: CASSLDDSRHNEQFF
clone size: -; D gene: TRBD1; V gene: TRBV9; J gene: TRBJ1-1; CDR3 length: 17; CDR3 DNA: TGTGCCAGCAGCGTAGATCACGAGACAGGGTTTCGCGGTGAAGCTTTCTTT; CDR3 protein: CASSVDHETGFRGEAFF
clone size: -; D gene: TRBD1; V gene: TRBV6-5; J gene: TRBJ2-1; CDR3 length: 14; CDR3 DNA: TGTGCCAGCAGTTACGGGACAGGAACAATAGAGCAGTTCTTC; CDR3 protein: CASSYGTGTIEQFF
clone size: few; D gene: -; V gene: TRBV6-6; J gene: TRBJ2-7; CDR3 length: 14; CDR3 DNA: TGTGCCAGCAGTTACGGGACGTCAGCCTACGAGCAGTACTTC; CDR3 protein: CASSYGTSAYEQYF
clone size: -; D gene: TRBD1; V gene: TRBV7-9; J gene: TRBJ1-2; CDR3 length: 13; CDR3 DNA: TGTGCCAGCAGCTTTCGGACAGGGGACGGCTACACCTTC; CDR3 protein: CASSFRTGDGYTF
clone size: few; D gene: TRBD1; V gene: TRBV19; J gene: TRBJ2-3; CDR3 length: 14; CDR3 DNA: TGTGCCAGTAGTATTAGGACAGGGGGAGATACGCAGTATTTT; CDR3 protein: CASSIRTGGDTQYF
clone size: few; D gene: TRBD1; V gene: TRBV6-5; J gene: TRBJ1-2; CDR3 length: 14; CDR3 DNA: TGTGCCAGCAGTGGCCGACAGGGGGCGGACGGCTACACCTTC; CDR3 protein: CASSGRQGADGYTF
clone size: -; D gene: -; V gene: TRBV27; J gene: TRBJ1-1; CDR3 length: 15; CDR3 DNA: TGTGCCAGCAGTTTTGGGGGGGGTCGGGGCACTGAAGCTTTCTTT; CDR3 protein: CASSFGGGRGTEAFF
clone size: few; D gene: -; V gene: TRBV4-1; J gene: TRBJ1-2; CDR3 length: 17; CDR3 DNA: TGCGCCAGCAGCCAGTTGGGGAGAGGGGGGCATAACTATGGCTACACCTTC; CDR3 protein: CASSQLGRGGHNYGYTF
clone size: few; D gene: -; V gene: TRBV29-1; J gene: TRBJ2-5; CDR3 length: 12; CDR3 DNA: TGCAGCGTTACTCGGGGCCGGGAGACCCAGTACTTC; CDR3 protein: CSVTRGRETQYF